The 26 T cell receptor beta chains reported below all come from one sample, sequenced in a study of blood T cell repertoires in COVID-19. Some clones are missing from TCRdb's copy, which holds only in-frame ones; the method was immunoSEQ multiplex PCR. The sample includes fewer than 250,000 clones, about four fifths of them seen just once. Sequences were obtained from PBMCs or T cells enriched from blood (not recorded which). All receptors come from a woman in her thirties or forties who had been exposed to COVID-19.

The V gene is TRBV19, the J gene TRBJ1-1; 7 nucleotides match TRBD1. The CDR3 loop spans 14 amino acids. V trimming: 5 bases; J trimming: 3 bases; junction bases outside the gene matches: 6. CDR1 LNHDA and CDR2 SQIVND come from the germline V gene (reference sequence). The CDR3 reads CASSPRQGHTEAFF. CDR3 bases: TGTGCCAGTAGTCCAAGACAGGGACACACTGAAGCTTTCTTT.

The chain uses TRBV7-6 and TRBJ1-3, with 8 bases identical to TRBD1. With 5 bases clipped from V and 0 bases from J, the junction kept 9 bases outside the gene matches. The CDR3 covers 17 residues. Germline assignment: CDR1 SGHVS and CDR2 FNYEAQ. For the CDR3, the DNA is TGTGCCAGCAGCGCCCGGGACAGGCTGAGCTCTGGAAACACCATATATTTT. Amino acid sequence: CASSARDRLSSGNTIYF.

The genes are TRBV29-1 and TRBJ1-1; unclear D gene. With 4 bases removed from V and 4 bases from J, the gap between germline ends came to 19 bases. The CDR3 loop spans 15 amino acids. From germline, CDR1 is SQVTM and CDR2 ANQGSEA. CDR3 nucleotide sequence: TGCAGCGTTGCCGCCTCAGGTGTCTTGAGCACTGAAGCTTTCTTT. It translates to CSVAASGVLSTEAFF.

The chain uses TRBV19 and TRBJ2-7, with D possibly TRBD1 on 6 matching bases. CDR3 length: 13 residues. Germline V lookup: CDR1 LNHDA, CDR2 SQIVND (reference sequence). Trimming took 4 bases from V and 5 from J, leaving 12 bases between them. CDR3 nucleotide sequence: TGTGCCAGTAGTAGAACTGGGGGCCACGAGCAGTACTTC. Amino acid sequence: CASSRTGGHEQYF.

The table lists this clone with a few counts. The rearrangement joins TRBV19 to TRBJ2-3; 10 positions agree with TRBD1. Germline loops: CDR1 LNHDA, CDR2 SQIVND (reference sequence). The J segment lost 4 bases and the V segment lost 5 bases, leaving 3 bases of the junction unmatched. The CDR3 spans 14 residues. The CDR3 loop reads CASSPGTGADTQYF. CDR3 in DNA: TGTGCCAGTAGTCCGGGGACAGGGGCAGATACGCAGTATTTT.

The rearrangement joins TRBV5-8 to TRBJ1-4; no definite D call. V was pared by 0 bases and J by 4 bases, with 13 bases between. Germline CDR1 and CDR2: SGHTS and YDEGEE. This CDR3 spans 16 amino acids. The CDR3 DNA sequence: TGTGCCAGCAGCTTGGGGGTAGCGAGCGGTAATGAAAAACTGTTTTTT. Its protein is CASSLGVASGNEKLFF.

The chain uses TRBV2 and TRBJ1-5; D perhaps matches TRBD1 (6 bases). Looked up from germline, CDR1 is SNHLY and CDR2 is FYNNEI. Trimming shortened V by 5 bases and J by 7 bases, and 15 bases separated the two germline ends. CDR3 size: 14 residues. CDR3 in amino acids: CASSLGNQGQPQHF. Written as DNA, the CDR3 is TGTGCCAGCAGTTTGGGCAACCAGGGGCAGCCCCAGCATTTT.

The V gene is TRBV7-9, the J gene TRBJ2-7, with 9 bases that match TRBD1. The germline gives CDR1 SEHNR, CDR2 FQNEAQ (reference sequence). The junction had 12 bases not matched to a gene; V was cut back by 5 bases and J by 4 bases. This CDR3 comprises 16 residues. The CDR3 DNA sequence: TGTGCCAGCAGCCCTAGGAGGGACAGGGAGCCTTACGAGCAGTACTTC. Its protein product is CASSPRRDREPYEQYF. The full variable domain, in which reference TRBV7-9 and TRBJ2-7 provide the parts outside the CDR3, is DTGVSQNPRHKITKRGQNVTFRCDPISEHNRLYWYRQTLGQGPEFLTYFQNEAQLEKSRLLSDRFSAERPKGSFSTLEIQRTEQGDSAMYLCASSPRRDREPYEQYFGPGTRLTVT.

This clone was detected once. The CDR3 here is CASSLEVGSYTF. CDR3 coding DNA: TGTGCCAGCAGCCTGGAAGTCGGGAGCTACACCTTC. This chain connects TRBV5-5 to TRBJ1-2, with D unclear. This CDR3 is built from 12 residues. Per germline, CDR1 SGHKS and CDR2 YYEKEE (reference sequence). V was clipped by 4 bases and J by 9 bases, with 13 bases between them.

The J gene is TRBJ1-1, the V gene TRBV4-2, with 7 bases fitting TRBD1. Germline values: CDR1 LGHNA, CDR2 YNFKEQ. The CDR3 contains 13 residues. Germline trimming cut 8 bases from V and 4 bases from J; bases unmatched to any gene: 7. The CDR3 here is CASEGAMGTEAFF. CDR3 DNA sequence: TGTGCCAGCGAGGGGGCGATGGGCACTGAAGCTTTCTTT.

V and J are TRBV5-1 and TRBJ1-2; maybe TRBD1 (5 bases). Germline CDR1 and CDR2: SGHRS and YFSETQ. Trimming took off 4 bases at V and 0 bases at J, with 19 bases between the two ends. CDR3 length equals 17 residues. The DNA of the CDR3 is TGCGCCAGCAGCCCGGGACTGCCCCCGACCCCTAACTATGGCTACACCTTC. Its translation is CASSPGLPPTPNYGYTF. Full variable domain (remainder filled in from reference TRBV5-1 and TRBJ1-2): KAGVTQTPRYLIKTRGQQVTLSCSPISGHRSVSWYQQTPGQGLQFLFEYFSETQRNKGNFPGRFSGRQFSNSRSEMNVSTLELGDSALYLCASSPGLPPTPNYGYTFGSGTRLTVV.

This clone showed up just once. The chain combines TRBV7-3 with TRBJ2-3, with a weak D call TRBD2 (6 bases). There are 15 residues in the CDR3. Trimming left V 5 bases short and J 0 bases short, with 12 bases between. Germline V gene lookup returns CDR1 SGHTA and CDR2 FQGTGA. CDR3 protein: CASSRAAGSTDTQYF. The CDR3 region has the DNA TGTGCCAGCAGCCGTGCTGCGGGGAGCACAGATACGCAGTATTTT.

The V call is TRBV27, the J call TRBJ1-1, with 7 bases identical to TRBD1. J was trimmed by 3 bases and V by 2 bases; bases with no gene match: 6. This CDR3 contains 15 residues. Germline CDR1 is MNHEY and CDR2 is SMNVEV (reference sequence). CDR3 residues: CASSLQGGTDTEAFF. CDR3 sequence (DNA): TGTGCCAGCAGTTTACAGGGGGGAACAGACACTGAAGCTTTCTTT.

The chain links TRBV19 to TRBJ2-3; 8 bases map to TRBD2. The CDR3 covers 15 residues. J gave up 4 bases and V 6 bases, and 9 bases lay outside the gene matches. CDR1 and CDR2 (germline): LNHDA, SQIVND (reference sequence). CDR3 protein: CASRLRAGGADTQYF. The CDR3 region has the DNA TGTGCCAGTAGGCTCAGGGCGGGGGGAGCAGATACGCAGTATTTT.

V usage is TRBV30 and J usage is TRBJ1-1; TRBD1 might be the D (5 bases). Trimming took off 5 bases at V and 7 bases at J, with 11 bases between the two ends. CDR3 length equals 11 residues. Germline V gene sequence: CDR1 GTSNPN, CDR2 SVGIG (reference sequence). CDR3 bases: TGTGCCTGGCTGACAGTCCATGAAGCTTTCTTT. Residues: CAWLTVHEAFF.

The J gene is TRBJ2-4, the V gene TRBV9; TRBD2 agrees at 7 bases. V lost 1 base, J lost 5 bases, and 6 bases stayed unmatched. This CDR3 has 15 residues. Germline CDR1 reads SGDLS; CDR2 reads YYNGEE. Here the CDR3 reads CASSVSGGGENIQYF. CDR3 bases: TGTGCCAGCAGCGTATCGGGCGGGGGAGAAAACATTCAGTACTTC.

The J gene is TRBJ1-5, the V gene TRBV27; TRBD1 aligns across 8 bases. V trimming: 8 bases; J trimming: 7 bases; junction bases outside the gene matches: 7. Germline assignment: CDR1 MNHEY and CDR2 SMNVEV (reference sequence). The CDR3 totals 13 residues. The chain's CDR3 is CASSGRGRQPQHF. CDR3 DNA sequence: TGTGCCAGCTCAGGCAGGGGGCGGCAGCCCCAGCATTTT.

The rearrangement joins TRBV6-5 to TRBJ1-4; D unresolved. The CDR3 extends over 10 amino acids. Trimming took 8 bases from V and 4 from J, leaving 2 bases between them. Germline V gives CDR1 MNHEY, CDR2 SVGAGI. CDR3 DNA: TGTGCCAGCCTTAATGAAAAACTGTTTTTT. The encoded protein is CASLNEKLFF.

The chain recombines TRBV9 with TRBJ2-5; 9 positions agree with TRBD2. Trimming at V came to 4 bases and at J to 4 bases, leaving 8 bases not matched to a gene. The CDR3 has 15 residues. Germline V gives CDR1 SGDLS, CDR2 YYNGEE. The CDR3 region is CASSPPFSGGETQYF. In DNA form, the CDR3 reads TGTGCCAGCAGCCCCCCTTTTAGCGGGGGAGAGACCCAGTACTTC.

Here the CDR3 reads CASSLTGGRYGYTF. The CDR3 bases are TGTGCCAGCAGTCTGACAGGGGGCAGGTATGGCTACACCTTC. V is TRBV6-5 and J is TRBJ1-2; 10 nucleotides line up with TRBD1. CDR3 size: 14 residues. The trim removed 5 bases at V and 5 bases at J, leaving 5 bases unmatched. Germline lookup yields CDR1 MNHEY and CDR2 SVGAGI.

The chain combines TRBV5-6 with TRBJ1-4; D remains unclear. V was clipped by 0 bases and J by 5 bases, with 8 bases between them. The CDR3 covers 14 residues. Germline-derived CDR1 and CDR2 are SGHDT and YYEEEE. The CDR3 sequence is CASSLAGSNEKLFF. The CDR3 nucleotides read TGTGCCAGCAGCTTGGCCGGTTCCAATGAAAAACTGTTTTTT.

The chain recombines TRBV7-2 with TRBJ2-7, with D possibly being TRBD1 (5 bases). The CDR3 is 14 residues long. V lost 1 base and J lost 2, with 9 bases in between. CDR1 is SGHTA and CDR2 is FQGNSA in the germline V gene. The CDR3 coding sequence is TGTGCCAGCAGCTTAGGGGGCAAACCCTACGAGCAGTACTTC. Protein product: CASSLGGKPYEQYF. The whole variable domain, filled in from reference TRBV7-2 and TRBJ2-7, reads GAGVSQSPSNKVTEKGKDVELRCDPISGHTALYWYRQSLGQGLEFLIYFQGNSAPDKSGLPSDRFSAERTGGSVSTLTIQRTQQEDSAVYLCASSLGGKPYEQYFGPGTRLTVT.

To note about this clone: At one of its ends the junction is not consistent with the germline gene, which may arise from a read error. The CDR3 is CASSQGEGF. In nucleotides, the CDR3 is TGTGCCAGCAGCCAAGGGGAGGGCTTC. The V gene is TRBV14, the J gene TRBJ2-7; 7 bases match TRBD2. This CDR3 contains 9 residues. Looked up from germline, CDR1 is SGHDN and CDR2 is FVKESK.

This clone was found a few times. The rearrangement joins TRBV19 to TRBJ2-6, with a possible D match to TRBD1 (6 bases). V dropped 5 bases and J dropped 0 bases, with 14 bases sitting between them. This CDR3 is built from 17 residues. Germline V lookup: CDR1 LNHDA, CDR2 SQIVND (reference sequence). The chain's CDR3 is CASSEGHGFSGANVLTF. The CDR3 coding sequence is TGTGCCAGTAGTGAGGGACATGGATTCTCTGGGGCCAACGTCCTGACTTTC.

This chain links TRBV3-1 (or the pseudogene TRBV3-2) with TRBJ1-6; 9 nucleotides match TRBD1. Germline V gene data show CDR1 as LGHDT and CDR2 as YNNKEL (reference sequence). The CDR3 totals 15 residues. Unmatched junction bases numbered 4, after V lost 1 base and J lost 9 bases. CDR3 region: CASSQGDREGSPLHF. The CDR3 DNA follows: TGTGCCAGCAGCCAAGGGGACAGGGAAGGTTCACCCCTCCACTTT.

The CDR3 reads CASSPGLARLETQYF. DNA of the CDR3: TGTGCCAGCTCACCAGGTCTAGCGAGGTTGGAGACCCAGTACTTC. V usage is TRBV18 and J usage is TRBJ2-5; D is perhaps TRBD2 (6 bases). The CDR3 extends over 15 amino acids. V was clipped by 2 bases and J by 5 bases, with 15 bases between them. Germline V gene lookup returns CDR1 KGHSH and CDR2 LQKENI.